These 25 T cell receptor beta chains were all obtained from the same sample, sequenced in a study of blood T cell repertoires in COVID-19. Assay: immunoSEQ multiplex PCR; the TCRdb copy retains only in-frame clones and omits some. The sample shows approximately 330,000 clones, approximately 90% of them seen only once. Specimen: peripheral blood. Receptors were obtained from a man aged 30-40 years with COVID-19, enrolled during active disease.

CDR3 amino acids: CASSQEGLAHNEQFF. The CDR3, as DNA: TGCGCCAGCAGCCAAGAGGGACTAGCCCACAATGAGCAGTTCTTC. The chain couples TRBV4-1 to TRBJ2-1; TRBD2 agrees at 9 bases. CDR1 is MGHRA and CDR2 is YSYEKL in the germline V gene. V shed 0 bases and J 5 bases; nucleotides not matched to a gene: 2. The CDR3 is 15 amino acids.

This clone was picked up a small number of times. The rearrangement links TRBV4-3 to TRBJ2-1; 11 bases are shared with TRBD2. Germline loops: CDR1 LGHNA, CDR2 YSLEER. Trimming at V came to 4 bases and at J to 5 bases, leaving 4 bases not matched to a gene. This CDR3 region has 15 residues. As DNA, the CDR3 is TGCGCCAGCAGCCTCCGACTAGCGGGGCACAATGAGCAGTTCTTC. It is translated as CASSLRLAGHNEQFF.

For this clone: In the same sample, other DNA sequences code for this CDR3. The V gene is TRBV28, the J gene TRBJ2-7; 12 bases line up with TRBD2. Trimming cost V 6 bases and J 2 bases; bases outside gene matches: 5. The CDR3 is made up of 15 amino acids. CDR1 is MDHEN, CDR2 SYDVKM, per germline. CDR3 amino acids: CASSLLAGGPYEQYF. The CDR3 nucleotides are TGTGCCAGCAGCCTTCTAGCGGGAGGGCCCTACGAGCAGTACTTC.

The chain has TRBV5-6 and TRBJ2-7; no firm D call. V gave up 2 bases and J gave up 3 bases, with 6 bases separating them. The CDR3 consists of 12 residues. CDR1 and CDR2 from the germline V gene are SGHDT and YYEEEE. CDR3 in DNA: TGTGCCAGCAGCTTTGAGGTCTACGAGCAGTACTTC. Translated, it gives CASSFEVYEQYF.

This sequence joins TRBV19 and TRBJ2-1, with D maybe TRBD2 (7 bases). Germline loops: CDR1 LNHDA, CDR2 SQIVND (reference sequence). V was cut by 5 bases and J by 4 bases, with 15 bases left in between. This CDR3 comprises 15 residues. In DNA form, the CDR3 reads TGTGCCAGTAGTTCAAGGGGGGGTGATTACAATGAGCAGTTCTTC. Translated, it gives CASSSRGGDYNEQFF.

V gene TRBV28 combines with J gene TRBJ1-2, with 8 bases matching TRBD1. The V gene end was trimmed by 4 bases and the J gene end by 5 bases; junction bases not matched to a gene: 6. The CDR3 runs 14 residues. From germline, CDR1 is MDHEN and CDR2 SYDVKM. CDR3 loop: CASSSGDRLYGYTF. In DNA form, the CDR3 reads TGTGCCAGCAGTTCAGGGGACAGGTTATATGGCTACACCTTC.

The table lists this clone with a count of one. Here the CDR3 reads CASSQGLAGANEQFF. CDR3 bases: TGCGCCAGCAGCCAGGGACTAGCGGGAGCCAATGAGCAGTTCTTC. The gene calls are TRBV5-1 and TRBJ2-1, with 14 nucleotides matching TRBD2. Trimming took 4 bases from V and 6 from J; bases not matched to a gene: 3. The CDR3 sequence is 15 residues long. CDR1 SGHRS and CDR2 YFSETQ come from the germline V gene.

The chain combines TRBV6-5 with TRBJ1-1; 9 nucleotides match TRBD1. The V segment lost 5 bases and the J segment 3 bases; nucleotides outside the gene matches: 7. The CDR3 loop spans 15 amino acids. Germline loops: CDR1 MNHEY, CDR2 SVGAGI. The chain's CDR3 is CASSINRGPDTEAFF. The CDR3, as DNA: TGTGCCAGCAGTATAAACAGGGGGCCCGACACTGAAGCTTTCTTT.

This chain connects TRBV5-6 to TRBJ1-1, with 8 bases that match TRBD1. The J segment lost 6 bases and the V segment lost 4 bases, leaving 8 bases of the junction unmatched. The CDR3 totals 14 residues. CDR1 SGHDT and CDR2 YYEEEE come from the germline V gene. The CDR3 nucleotides are TGTGCCAGCAGCCAGTATGGGGGACAGGCTGAAGCTTTCTTT. The encoded protein is CASSQYGGQAEAFF.

V is TRBV27 and J is TRBJ2-5, with 10 bases fitting TRBD2. V was clipped by 3 bases and J by 5 bases; unmatched bases: 12. Germline loops: CDR1 MNHEY, CDR2 SMNVEV (reference sequence). The CDR3 contains 17 residues. The CDR3 is CASSFHTASGSWETQYF. CDR3 DNA: TGTGCCAGCAGTTTCCACACAGCTAGCGGGAGTTGGGAGACCCAGTACTTC.

V gene TRBV4-2 combines with J gene TRBJ1-3; no reliable D call. The CDR3 has 18 amino acids. The V gene lost 0 bases and the J gene lost 1 base, with 16 bases spanning the gap. Germline values: CDR1 LGHNA, CDR2 YNFKEQ. The CDR3 sequence is CASSQDPVGEASGNTIYF. The CDR3 DNA reads as TGTGCCAGCAGCCAAGATCCGGTAGGCGAGGCATCTGGAAACACCATATATTTT.

This clone was found once. The gene calls are TRBV4-3 and TRBJ2-7; the D gene is possibly TRBD2 (6 bases). The CDR3 contains 15 residues. CDR1 and CDR2 from the germline V gene are LGHNA and YSLEER. Deletions cut 1 base from V and 0 bases from J, with 10 bases between. CDR3 coding DNA: TGCGCCAGCAGCCAAGTACGGGGGAGCTCCTACGAGCAGTACTTC. Protein product: CASSQVRGSSYEQYF.

The V and J genes are TRBV23-1 and TRBJ2-4; no firm D call. TRBV23-1 is annotated as an ORF whose role is uncertain. V was trimmed by 2 bases and J by 0 bases, leaving 8 bases between them. There are 15 residues in the CDR3. The DNA of the CDR3 is TGCGCCAGCAGTCAAAGGAGTGTAGCCAAAAACATTCAGTACTTC. Translating it yields CASSQRSVAKNIQYF.

V and J are TRBV9 and TRBJ2-1, with a possible D match to TRBD1 (6 bases). This CDR3 is 16 amino acids long. The germline V gene encodes CDR1 SGDLS and CDR2 YYNGEE. V lost 0 bases and J lost 7, with 17 bases in between. The CDR3 region has the DNA TGTGCCAGCAGCGTAGCCGCTTCGCCCCAGGGGAATGAGCAGTTCTTC. It is translated as CASSVAASPQGNEQFF.

The chain has TRBV3-1 (or the pseudogene TRBV3-2) and TRBJ2-6; maybe TRBD1 (6 bases). Germline CDR1 and CDR2: LGHDT and YNNKEL (reference sequence). This CDR3 is 15 amino acids long. V was clipped by 2 bases and J by 4 bases, with 9 bases between them. The CDR3 loop reads CASSQPGAGANVLTF. The CDR3, as DNA: TGTGCCAGCAGCCAACCAGGGGCCGGGGCCAACGTCCTGACTTTC.

This sequence joins TRBV13 and TRBJ2-3; 9 bases match TRBD2. Germline V gene lookup returns CDR1 PRHDT and CDR2 FYEKMQ (reference sequence). The CDR3 has 16 amino acids. With V trimmed by 5 bases and J by 4 bases, 10 bases remained unmatched. Here the CDR3 DNA reads TGTGCCAGCAGCCCCTTAGCGGGGGCCAAGGCAGATACGCAGTATTTT. Protein sequence: CASSPLAGAKADTQYF. Complete variable domain (other parts from reference TRBV13 and TRBJ2-3): AAGVIQSPRHLIKEKRETATLKCYPIPRHDTVYWYQQGPGQDPQFLISFYEKMQSDKGSIPDRFSAQQFSDYHSELNMSSLELGDSALYFCASSPLAGAKADTQYFGPGTRLTVL.

The chain combines TRBV5-1 with TRBJ2-7, with a tentative D call TRBD1 (5 bases). Germline V gene data show CDR1 as SGHRS and CDR2 as YFSETQ. The CDR3 is 14 amino acids. Between the trimmed V and J ends, which lost 0 bases and 4 bases, there was a span of 11 bases. CDR3 sequence (DNA): TGCGCCAGCAGCTTGGTAGGCAGGGCTTACGAGCAGTACTTC. Its protein is CASSLVGRAYEQYF.

The chain has TRBV5-4 and TRBJ2-1; D is undetermined. The V and J ends lost 0 bases and 2 bases respectively, with 9 bases between them. The CDR3 extends over 15 amino acids. In germline, CDR1 is SGHNT, CDR2 YYREEE (reference sequence). The CDR3 coding sequence is TGTGCCAGCAGCTTGGGGGCTCACACCTACAATGAGCAGTTCTTC. Translated: CASSLGAHTYNEQFF.

This sequence joins TRBV2 and TRBJ2-5, with D possibly matching TRBD2 (5 bases). Trimming pared 1 base from V and 1 base from J, leaving 10 bases between. Germline V gives CDR1 SNHLY, CDR2 FYNNEI. The CDR3 is 15 amino acids. Written as DNA, the CDR3 is TGTGCCAGCAGTGAAGAGGGCACTAGCCAAGAGACCCAGTACTTC. This sequence encodes CASSEEGTSQETQYF.

This clone was recorded only once. This chain's CDR3 is CASSDPSREGGNIQYF. The DNA of the CDR3 is TGTGCCAGCAGTGATCCTTCCAGGGAGGGTGGAAACATTCAGTACTTC. This chain joins TRBV25-1 and TRBJ2-4, with 7 bases lining up with TRBD2. The V and J ends lost 3 bases and 6 bases, in that order; junction bases with no gene match: 11. The CDR3 length is 16 residues. Germline V lookup: CDR1 MGHDK, CDR2 SYGVNS.

The rearrangement uses TRBV7-9 and TRBJ2-7; a weak D match, TRBD2 (6 bases). The V end lost 4 bases, the J end lost 0 bases, and 25 bases lay between the germline ends. This CDR3 comprises 19 residues. Germline V lookup: CDR1 SEHNR, CDR2 FQNEAQ (reference sequence). The CDR3 coding sequence is TGTGCCAGCAGCTCCCTTTTTCTGAGGAGGGAAGGGGACTCCTACGAGCAGTACTTC. It specifies CASSSLFLRREGDSYEQYF.

This chain joins TRBV18 and TRBJ1-5; TRBD1 aligns across 7 bases. Germline CDR1 reads KGHSH; CDR2 reads LQKENI. The CDR3 loop spans 13 amino acids. Unmatched junction bases numbered 2, after V lost 6 bases and J lost 3 bases. The CDR3: CASSTGPNQPQHF. CDR3 sequence (DNA): TGTGCCAGCTCGACAGGGCCCAATCAGCCCCAGCATTTT.

This chain links TRBV23-1 with TRBJ1-2; weak D call: TRBD1 (5 bases). TRBV23-1 is identified as an open reading frame with a role that is uncertain. The CDR3 covers 12 residues. The V and J ends lost 8 bases and 8 bases respectively, with 15 bases between them. The CDR3 DNA follows: TGCGCCAGCTTTCAAATGCGGGGGGGCTACACCTTC. Its protein is CASFQMRGGYTF.

In its sample, this clone was seen a few times. V gene TRBV28 combines with J gene TRBJ1-4, with D possibly being TRBD1 (5 bases). The length of the CDR3 is 15 residues. Trimming stripped 5 bases from V and 7 bases from J, with 17 bases between. The V gene's germline CDR1 is MDHEN and CDR2 SYDVKM. The CDR3 is CASSLNMGLGEKLFF. The CDR3 bases are TGTGCCAGCAGTCTCAATATGGGACTGGGTGAAAAACTGTTTTTT.

The rearrangement joins TRBV5-3 to TRBJ1-5; no definite D call. TRBV5-3 is an ORF for which the function is uncertain. There are 20 residues in the CDR3. Trimming took off 0 bases at V and 1 base at J, with 23 bases between the two ends. CDR3 loop: CARSLDSLPWEGSSNQPQHF. CDR3 nucleotides: TGTGCCAGAAGCTTGGACTCCCTCCCGTGGGAGGGATCAAGCAATCAGCCCCAGCATTTT.